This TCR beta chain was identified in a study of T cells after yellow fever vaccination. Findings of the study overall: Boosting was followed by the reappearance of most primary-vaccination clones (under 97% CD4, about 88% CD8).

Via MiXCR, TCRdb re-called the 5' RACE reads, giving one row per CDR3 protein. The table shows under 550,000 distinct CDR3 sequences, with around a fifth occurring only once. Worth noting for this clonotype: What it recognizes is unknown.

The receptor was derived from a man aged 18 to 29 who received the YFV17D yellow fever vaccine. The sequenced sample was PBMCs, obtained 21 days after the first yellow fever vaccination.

CDR3 sequence reads: CASSLTGLSDTQYF. For the CDR3, the DNA is TGCGCCAGCAGCTTGACTGGTCTTTCAGATACGCAGTATTTT. The chain uses TRBV5-1 and TRBJ2-3; no clear D gene. CDR1 SGHRS and CDR2 YFSETQ come from the germline V gene. The V end was cut by 1 base, the J end by 4 bases, with 10 bases between. This CDR3 has 14 amino acids.